These 28 T cell receptor beta chains came from one sample sequenced in a study of blood T cell repertoires in COVID-19. Clones were read by immunoSEQ multiplex PCR, and TCRdb kept only the in-frame ones, dropping some. Here the sample spans more than 250,000 clones, 87% being singletons. What was sequenced was PBMCs or T cells enriched from blood (not recorded which). The source of these receptors is a woman aged 40 to 55 who had recovered from COVID-19.

The rearrangement joins TRBV7-9 to TRBJ2-7; 7 positions match TRBD2. The trim removed 1 base at V and 0 bases at J, leaving 3 bases unmatched. This CDR3 has 15 amino acids. Germline V CDR1 and CDR2: SEHNR, FQNEAQ (reference sequence). CDR3 DNA sequence: TGTGCCAGCAGCTTAGAAGCGGGAAGCTCCTACGAGCAGTACTTC. Amino acid sequence: CASSLEAGSSYEQYF. The full variable domain, its missing parts supplied by reference TRBV7-9 and TRBJ2-7, is DTGVSQNPRHKITKRGQNVTFRCDPISEHNRLYWYRQTLGQGPEFLTYFQNEAQLEKSRLLSDRFSAERPKGSFSTLEIQRTEQGDSAMYLCASSLEAGSSYEQYFGPGTRLTVT.

The chain couples TRBV18 to TRBJ2-7, with D possibly being TRBD2 (6 bases). V was trimmed by 4 bases and J by 4 bases, leaving 29 bases between them. This CDR3 has 19 amino acids. Germline CDR1 reads KGHSH; CDR2 reads LQKENI. The CDR3: CASSLLRSGQSYGGYEQYF. The DNA of the CDR3 is TGTGCCAGCTCACTCCTACGGTCGGGCCAATCATATGGGGGGTACGAGCAGTACTTC.

This rearrangement joins TRBV6-2 or TRBV6-3 to TRBJ2-7; TRBD2 agrees at 13 bases. The germline gives CDR1 MNHEY, CDR2 SVGEGT. The CDR3 length is 15 residues. V gave up 5 bases and J gave up 4 bases; unmatched junction bases: 5. The CDR3 here is CASSRTSGSSYEQYF. Written as DNA, the CDR3 is TGTGCCAGCAGTCGGACTAGCGGGAGTAGTTACGAGCAGTACTTC.

The chain links TRBV6-5 to TRBJ2-7; 9 positions agree with TRBD2. Unmatched junction bases numbered 7, after V lost 6 bases and J lost 4 bases. Germline V CDR1 and CDR2: MNHEY, SVGAGI. The CDR3 covers 14 residues. CDR3 coding DNA: TGTGCCAGCAGGGTAGCGGGAGTTGAGTACGAGCAGTACTTC. It encodes CASRVAGVEYEQYF.

The genes are TRBV5-8 and TRBJ2-3; 9 bases fit TRBD2. CDR3 size: 16 residues. Germline CDR1 reads SGHTS; CDR2 reads YDEGEE. Trimming took 4 bases from V and 2 from J; bases not matched to a gene: 8. The CDR3 DNA sequence: TGTGCCAGCAGCCCCTGGACTAGCGAATACACAGATACGCAGTATTTT. Residues: CASSPWTSEYTDTQYF. Drawing the rest from reference TRBV5-8 and TRBJ2-3, the complete variable domain is EAGVTQSPTHLIKTRGQQATLRCSPISGHTSVYWYQQALGLGLQFLLWYDEGEERNRGNFPPRFSGRQFPNYSSELNVNALELEDSALYLCASSPWTSEYTDTQYFGPGTRLTVL.

This rearrangement joins TRBV5-4 to TRBJ2-2; the D gene is possibly TRBD1 (5 bases). Between the trimmed V and J ends, which lost 2 bases and 7 bases, there was a span of 6 bases. The CDR3 totals 12 residues. Per the germline V gene, CDR1 is SGHNT and CDR2 is YYREEE (reference sequence). DNA of the CDR3: TGTGCCAGCAGCTTAGGGGTCGGGGAGCTGTTTTTT. This translates into CASSLGVGELFF.

The chain is built from TRBV5-1 and TRBJ2-1; a possible D gene is TRBD2 (5 bases). Trimming left V 4 bases short and J 2 bases short, with 10 bases between. Germline V gene lookup returns CDR1 SGHRS and CDR2 YFSETQ. The CDR3 has 14 amino acids. This chain's CDR3 is CASSTVGTYNEQFF. The CDR3 nucleotides read TGCGCCAGCAGCACCGTCGGGACCTACAATGAGCAGTTCTTC.

The chain uses TRBV11-2 and TRBJ1-2; no reliable D call. From germline, CDR1 is SGHAT and CDR2 FQNNGV. There are 13 residues in the CDR3. Trimming removed 1 base at V and 2 bases at J, with 5 bases between. The CDR3 sequence: CASSLVINYGYTF. The CDR3 DNA reads as TGTGCCAGCAGCTTAGTCATCAACTATGGCTACACCTTC.

This chain joins TRBV10-2 and TRBJ2-7; TRBD1 matches at 7 bases. V lost 7 bases to trimming and J lost 3 bases; unmatched junction nucleotides: 18. Germline-derived CDR1 and CDR2 are WSHSY and SAAADI. This CDR3 is built from 17 residues. For the CDR3, the DNA is TGCGCCAGCACCGGGTCGACAGGGTCCCCCTTGGGCTACGAGCAGTACTTC. Amino acid sequence: CASTGSTGSPLGYEQYF.

This clone was detected once. The V and J genes are TRBV30 and TRBJ2-1, with TRBD1 identical over 7 bases. The V gene's germline CDR1 is GTSNPN and CDR2 SVGIG (reference sequence). The CDR3 totals 13 residues. The V and J ends lost 4 bases and 4 bases, in that order; junction bases with no gene match: 4. CDR3 in amino acids: CAWKSGGYNEQFF. In nucleotides, the CDR3 is TGTGCCTGGAAGTCAGGGGGTTACAATGAGCAGTTCTTC.

This sequence joins TRBV7-6 and TRBJ2-2; D unresolved. The CDR3 is 13 amino acids. The V and J ends lost 0 bases and 4 bases respectively, with 3 bases between them. Germline-derived CDR1 and CDR2 are SGHVS and FNYEAQ. Here the CDR3 reads CASSLAATGELFF. Here the CDR3 DNA reads TGTGCCAGCAGCTTAGCGGCCACCGGGGAGCTGTTTTTT.

The CDR3: CASSRQVLAKNIQYF. CDR3 coding DNA: TGTGCCAGCAGTCGACAGGTGTTAGCCAAAAACATTCAGTACTTC. The chain employs TRBV2 and TRBJ2-4, with a weak D call TRBD1 (6 bases). Trimming pared 5 bases from V and 0 bases from J, leaving 11 bases between. There are 15 residues in the CDR3. The germline V gene has CDR1 SNHLY and CDR2 FYNNEI.

On this clone: Other DNA sequences within the sample encode an identical CDR3. The J gene is TRBJ2-1, the V gene TRBV9; TRBD2 might be the D (6 bases). Germline CDR1 is SGDLS and CDR2 is YYNGEE. V lost 2 bases to trimming and J lost 7 bases, with 10 bases between them. The CDR3 length is 13 residues. The CDR3 loop is CASSVNSGNEQFF. CDR3 bases: TGTGCCAGCAGCGTCAATAGCGGAAATGAGCAGTTCTTC.

The chain links TRBV27 to TRBJ2-3; 7 nucleotides agree with TRBD2. Germline CDR1 is MNHEY and CDR2 is SMNVEV (reference sequence). This CDR3 region has 16 residues. Trimming at V came to 7 bases and at J to 0 bases, leaving 10 bases not matched to a gene. CDR3 in DNA: TGTGCCAGCACTCCCGAGCCTAGCGGAAGCACAGATACGCAGTATTTT. Amino acids: CASTPEPSGSTDTQYF.

The chain employs TRBV7-3 and TRBJ2-1, with 7 bases that match TRBD1. The CDR3 consists of 14 residues. Germline V CDR1 and CDR2: SGHTA, FQGTGA. V gave up 5 bases and J gave up 6 bases; unmatched junction bases: 7. As DNA, the CDR3 is TGTGCCAGCAGCCCCCGACAGGGATCCAATGAGCAGTTCTTC. This translates into CASSPRQGSNEQFF.

The rearrangement joins TRBV11-2 to TRBJ2-7, with TRBD1 identical over 10 bases. Germline CDR1 and CDR2: SGHAT and FQNNGV. The CDR3 is 16 amino acids. With 5 bases clipped from V and 2 bases from J, the junction kept 9 bases outside the gene matches. CDR3 loop: CASSTGYGTGAYEQYF. The CDR3 DNA reads as TGTGCCAGCAGCACGGGTTACGGGACAGGGGCCTACGAGCAGTACTTC.

V usage is TRBV28 and J usage is TRBJ2-3; D call uncertain. Germline V gives CDR1 MDHEN, CDR2 SYDVKM. The CDR3 is 10 amino acids. Trimming removed 10 bases from V and 2 bases from J, with 4 bases in between. As DNA, the CDR3 is TGTGCCACCAACACAGATACGCAGTATTTT. Its translation: CATNTDTQYF. Looking up the rest from reference TRBV28 and TRBJ2-3 gives the full variable domain: DVKVTQSSRYLVKRTGEKVFLECVQDMDHENMFWYRQDPGLGLRLIYFSYDVKMKEKGDIPEGYSVSREKKERFSLILESASTNQTSMYLCATNTDTQYFGPGTRLTVL.

This clone was recorded only once. The rearrangement joins TRBV30 to TRBJ1-1; D is undetermined. Germline V CDR1 and CDR2: GTSNPN, SVGIG (reference sequence). This CDR3 has 13 amino acids. Trimming took off 0 bases at V and 3 bases at J, with 8 bases between the two ends. CDR3 DNA sequence: TGTGCCTGGAGTGTATCCCCGTACACTGAAGCTTTCTTT. This gives the protein CAWSVSPYTEAFF.

The J gene is TRBJ2-5, the V gene TRBV13; 7 bases are shared with TRBD1. V shed 5 bases and J 1 base; nucleotides not matched to a gene: 7. The germline V gene has CDR1 PRHDT and CDR2 FYEKMQ (reference sequence). The CDR3 runs to 15 residues. The DNA of the CDR3 is TGTGCCAGCAGCCCACGGGACAGCTCCCAAGAGACCCAGTACTTC. Amino acid sequence: CASSPRDSSQETQYF.

This clone occurred a few times. The chain employs TRBV7-3 and TRBJ2-1; TRBD2 agrees at 11 bases. CDR3 size: 16 residues. Germline CDR1 reads SGHTA; CDR2 reads FQGTGA. V shed 4 bases, J shed 4 bases, and the junction held 6 bases outside the gene matches. The CDR3 nucleotides read TGTGCCAGCAGCTCGCTTCTAGCGGGAGGATACAATGAGCAGTTCTTC. It codes for CASSSLLAGGYNEQFF.

The rearrangement uses TRBV30 and TRBJ2-1; D gene uncertain. V was trimmed by 1 base and J by 4 bases, leaving 8 bases between them. Germline V gene sequence: CDR1 GTSNPN, CDR2 SVGIG (reference sequence). This CDR3 spans 13 amino acids. CDR3 nucleotides: TGTGCCTGGAGTGAGGCTAGTTACAATGAGCAGTTCTTC. Translating it yields CAWSEASYNEQFF.

This sequence joins TRBV18 and TRBJ2-3; 8 positions match TRBD2. This CDR3 has 17 amino acids. CDR1 is KGHSH and CDR2 is LQKENI in the germline V gene. V lost 4 bases and J lost 0; bases outside the gene matches: 9. Here the CDR3 DNA reads TGTGCCAGCTCACTTCGAGGGGCTAGCGGGAGCACAGATACGCAGTATTTT. Its protein is CASSLRGASGSTDTQYF.

This rearrangement joins TRBV9 to TRBJ2-1; TRBD2 matches at 7 bases. CDR1 is SGDLS and CDR2 is YYNGEE in the germline V gene. V lost 1 base and J lost 2; bases outside the gene matches: 9. The CDR3 has 17 amino acids. The CDR3 DNA reads as TGTGCCAGCAGCGTAACCTCGGGTGCGGGAGCCTACAATGAGCAGTTCTTC. The encoded protein is CASSVTSGAGAYNEQFF.

The chain is built from TRBV18 and TRBJ2-7; weak D call: TRBD1 (5 bases). V lost 3 bases, J lost 5 bases, and 8 bases lay in between. The CDR3 extends over 12 amino acids. The V gene's germline CDR1 is KGHSH and CDR2 LQKENI. The CDR3 protein is CASSPLRDEQYF. Written as DNA, the CDR3 is TGTGCCAGCTCACCCCTCAGGGACGAGCAGTACTTC.

The chain recombines TRBV4-1 with TRBJ2-1, with a possible D match to TRBD1 (5 bases). The CDR3 is made up of 17 amino acids. Germline V lookup: CDR1 MGHRA, CDR2 YSYEKL. V was shortened by 0 bases and J by 8 bases, with 20 bases between the two germline ends. The CDR3 coding sequence is TGCGCCAGCAGCCAAGATACAGGAAGGGGCTCAAGGCATGAGCAGTTCTTC. Translation: CASSQDTGRGSRHEQFF.

Comment on this clone: Other DNA variants within this sample encode the same CDR3. V is TRBV28 and J is TRBJ1-4; 7 bases fit TRBD1. The CDR3 sequence is 14 residues long. Per the germline V gene, CDR1 is MDHEN and CDR2 is SYDVKM. J was trimmed by 3 bases and V by 2 bases; bases with no gene match: 0. CDR3 loop: CASSLGQANEKLFF. The CDR3 DNA is TGTGCCAGCAGTTTAGGACAGGCTAATGAAAAACTGTTTTTT.

The rearrangement links TRBV9 to TRBJ2-5; 8 bases are shared with TRBD2. CDR1 and CDR2 (germline): SGDLS, YYNGEE. Trimming cost V 3 bases and J 5 bases; bases outside gene matches: 12. The CDR3 extends over 16 amino acids. In DNA form, the CDR3 reads TGTGCCAGCAGCGATAATGGAGCGGGAGTTGGGGAGACCCAGTACTTC. Its translation: CASSDNGAGVGETQYF.

The chain joins TRBV7-2 to TRBJ2-7; 7 positions agree with TRBD2. The CDR3 consists of 15 residues. CDR1 and CDR2 from the germline V gene are SGHTA and FQGNSA. Trimming at V came to 5 bases and at J to 6 bases, leaving 13 bases not matched to a gene. CDR3 amino acids: CASSPEAGAEPEQYF. DNA for the CDR3: TGTGCCAGCAGCCCGGAGGCGGGAGCCGAGCCCGAGCAGTACTTC.